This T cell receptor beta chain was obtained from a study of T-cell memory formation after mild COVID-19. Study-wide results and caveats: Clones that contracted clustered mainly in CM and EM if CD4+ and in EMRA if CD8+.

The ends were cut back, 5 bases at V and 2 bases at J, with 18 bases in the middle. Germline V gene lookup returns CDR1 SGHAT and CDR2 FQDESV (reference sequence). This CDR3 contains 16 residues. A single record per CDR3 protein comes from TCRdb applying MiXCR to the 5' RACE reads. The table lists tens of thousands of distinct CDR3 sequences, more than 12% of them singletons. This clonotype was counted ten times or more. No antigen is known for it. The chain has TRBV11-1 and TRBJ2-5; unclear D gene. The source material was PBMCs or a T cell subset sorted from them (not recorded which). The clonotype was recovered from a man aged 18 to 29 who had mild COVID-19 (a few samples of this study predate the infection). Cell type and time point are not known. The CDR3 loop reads CASSPFVGNPQETQYF. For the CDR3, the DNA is TGTGCCAGCAGCCCCTTCGTGGGGAACCCACAAGAGACCCAGTACTTC. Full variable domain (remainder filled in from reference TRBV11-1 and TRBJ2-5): EAEVAQSPRYKITEKSQAVAFWCDPISGHATLYWYRQILGQGPELLVQFQDESVVDDSQLPKDRFSAERLKGVDSTLKIQPAELGDSAMYLCASSPFVGNPQETQYFGPGTRLLVL.